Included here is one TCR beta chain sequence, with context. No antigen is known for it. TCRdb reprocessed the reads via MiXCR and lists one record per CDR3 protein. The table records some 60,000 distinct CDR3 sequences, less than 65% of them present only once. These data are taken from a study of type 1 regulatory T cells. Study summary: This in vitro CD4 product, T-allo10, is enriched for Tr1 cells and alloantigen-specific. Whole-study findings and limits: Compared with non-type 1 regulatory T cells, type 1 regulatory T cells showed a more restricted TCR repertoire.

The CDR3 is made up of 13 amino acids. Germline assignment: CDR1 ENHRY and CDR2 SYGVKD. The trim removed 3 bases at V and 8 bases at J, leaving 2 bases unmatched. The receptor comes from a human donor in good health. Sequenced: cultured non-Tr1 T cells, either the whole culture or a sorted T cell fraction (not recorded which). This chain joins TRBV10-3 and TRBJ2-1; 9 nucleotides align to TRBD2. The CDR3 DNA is TGTGCCATCAGTGATAGCGGGAGCTATGAGCAGTTCTTC. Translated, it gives CAISDSGSYEQFF.